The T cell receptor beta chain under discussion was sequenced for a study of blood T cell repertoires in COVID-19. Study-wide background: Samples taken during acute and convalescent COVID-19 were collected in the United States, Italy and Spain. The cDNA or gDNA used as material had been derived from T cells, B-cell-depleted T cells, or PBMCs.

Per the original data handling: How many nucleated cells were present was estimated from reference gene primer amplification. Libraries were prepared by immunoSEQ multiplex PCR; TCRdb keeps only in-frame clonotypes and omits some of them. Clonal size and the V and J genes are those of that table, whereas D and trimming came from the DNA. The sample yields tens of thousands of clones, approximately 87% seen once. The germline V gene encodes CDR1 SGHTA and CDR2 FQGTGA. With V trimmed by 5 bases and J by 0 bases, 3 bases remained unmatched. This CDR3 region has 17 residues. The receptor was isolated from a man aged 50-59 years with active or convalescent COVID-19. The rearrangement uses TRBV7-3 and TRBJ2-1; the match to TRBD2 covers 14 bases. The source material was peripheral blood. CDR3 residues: CASSTGLAGGSYNEQFF. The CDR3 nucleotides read TGTGCCAGCAGCACCGGACTAGCGGGGGGCTCCTACAATGAGCAGTTCTTC.